One sample yielded the 12 T cell receptor beta chains listed below, sequenced in a study of control samples from healthy donors and cancer patients. Only in-frame clones appear in the TCRdb table, and some are missing; sequencing was by immunoSEQ multiplex PCR. The table lists around 19,000 clones, about four fifths of them singletons. The sequenced material came from PBMCs. Every receptor here comes from an elderly man with head and neck cancer.

V and J are TRBV3-1 (or the pseudogene TRBV3-2) and TRBJ2-2; TRBD1 aligns across 9 bases. CDR1 is LGHDT, CDR2 YNNKEL, per germline (reference sequence). J lost 6 bases, V lost 4 bases, and 3 bases had no gene match. The CDR3 spans 14 residues. The DNA for the CDR3 is TGTGCCAGCAGCCTATGGGACAGGGCCGGGGAGCTGTTTTTT. Amino acids: CASSLWDRAGELFF.

The genes are TRBV11-2 and TRBJ1-1, with a tentative D call TRBD1 (5 bases). CDR1 SGHAT and CDR2 FQNNGV come from the germline V gene. The CDR3 is made up of 14 amino acids. V was trimmed by 2 bases and J by 4 bases, leaving 11 bases between them. This chain's CDR3 is CASSLSSGGTEAFF. The CDR3 nucleotides read TGTGCCAGCAGCTTAAGTTCTGGGGGCACTGAAGCTTTCTTT.

V usage is TRBV7-9 and J usage is TRBJ2-2; 14 bases match TRBD2. This CDR3 contains 16 residues. The germline gives CDR1 SEHNR, CDR2 FQNEAQ (reference sequence). Trimming took 5 bases from V and 4 from J; bases not matched to a gene: 3. Here the CDR3 reads CASSGGLAGATGELFF. The DNA of the CDR3 is TGTGCCAGCAGCGGGGGACTAGCGGGGGCCACCGGGGAGCTGTTTTTT.

The chain uses TRBV7-8 and TRBJ2-1; a weak D match, TRBD1 (5 bases). The CDR3 covers 17 residues. Trimming cost V 0 bases and J 5 bases, with 17 bases left between them. Germline V gene sequence: CDR1 SGHVS, CDR2 FQNEAQ. The CDR3 is CASSLALGRDFNNEQFF. CDR3 nucleotide sequence: TGTGCCAGCAGCTTAGCCTTGGGCAGGGATTTTAACAATGAGCAGTTCTTC.

The chain links TRBV11-2 to TRBJ2-3; tentatively, D is TRBD1 (6 bases). Trimming removed 4 bases from V and 8 bases from J, with 19 bases in between. This CDR3 contains 15 residues. CDR1 and CDR2 from the germline V gene are SGHAT and FQNNGV. CDR3 sequence reads: CASSSRDIVEGTQYF. DNA of the CDR3: TGTGCCAGCAGCTCTCGGGACATTGTTGAGGGTACGCAGTATTTT.

The rearrangement joins TRBV12-3 or TRBV12-4 to TRBJ2-7; 7 bases line up with TRBD2. The CDR3 covers 12 residues. With 8 bases clipped from V and 6 bases from J, the junction kept 7 bases outside the gene matches. CDR3 protein: CASRGLAVEQYF. CDR3 DNA sequence: TGTGCCAGCCGAGGCCTAGCGGTCGAGCAGTACTTC.

The chain links TRBV28 to TRBJ2-3; TRBD1 matches at 7 bases. The ends lost 7 bases at V and 4 bases at J; junction bases unmatched: 8. CDR3 length: 14 amino acids. From germline, CDR1 is MDHEN and CDR2 SYDVKM. The CDR3 region is CASMEAGGSDTQYF. The CDR3 DNA reads as TGTGCCAGCATGGAGGCAGGGGGATCAGATACGCAGTATTTT.

The V and J genes are TRBV6-5 and TRBJ1-1; perhaps TRBD1 as D (6 bases). The germline CDR1 and CDR2 sequences are MNHEY and SVGAGI. Trimming took off 6 bases at V and 4 bases at J, with 15 bases between the two ends. The CDR3 sequence is 14 residues long. CDR3 sequence: CASRDQGWSTEAFF. The CDR3 DNA sequence: TGTGCCAGCAGGGACCAGGGGTGGAGCACTGAAGCTTTCTTT.

This clone is labeled medium-sized (0.01 to 0.1%). V and J are TRBV28 and TRBJ1-3; D might be TRBD1 (5 bases). The CDR3 has 14 amino acids. CDR1 and CDR2 from the germline V gene are MDHEN and SYDVKM. V lost 7 bases and J lost 5, with 15 bases in between. The CDR3 spells CASTPQGKRNTIYF. In DNA, the CDR3 is TGTGCCAGCACTCCCCAGGGAAAGAGAAACACCATATATTTT.

The chain carries TRBV2 and TRBJ1-5; D is uncertain. The length of the CDR3 is 16 residues. V lost 4 bases to trimming and J lost 3 bases, with 16 bases between them. Germline CDR1 is SNHLY and CDR2 is FYNNEI. CDR3 sequence reads: CASSAFLGWDNQPQHF. The CDR3 coding sequence is TGTGCCAGCAGTGCTTTTTTGGGGTGGGACAATCAGCCCCAGCATTTT. Full variable domain (outside the CDR3, taken from reference TRBV2 and TRBJ1-5): EPEVTQTPSHQVTQMGQEVILRCVPISNHLYFYWYRQILGQKVEFLVSFYNNEISEKSEIFDDQFSVERPDGSNFTLKIRSTKLEDSAMYFCASSAFLGWDNQPQHFGDGTRLSIL.

The chain links TRBV19 to TRBJ1-5; D is perhaps TRBD1 (6 bases). Trimming stripped 5 bases from V and 1 base from J, with 18 bases between. The CDR3 loop spans 17 amino acids. In germline, CDR1 is LNHDA, CDR2 SQIVND (reference sequence). CDR3: CASSPGEGGVSNQPQHF. The CDR3 nucleotides read TGTGCCAGTAGTCCCGGGGAAGGGGGGGTGAGCAATCAGCCCCAGCATTTT.

This clone was detected a few times. The chain uses TRBV2 and TRBJ2-7, with D perhaps matching TRBD2 (7 bases). Germline V gives CDR1 SNHLY, CDR2 FYNNEI. CDR3 length equals 15 residues. The germline V and J ends were trimmed by 2 bases and 0 bases, with 11 bases remaining between them. The CDR3 sequence is CASSEYGGASYEQYF. CDR3 sequence (DNA): TGTGCCAGCAGTGAATATGGGGGGGCCTCCTACGAGCAGTACTTC.